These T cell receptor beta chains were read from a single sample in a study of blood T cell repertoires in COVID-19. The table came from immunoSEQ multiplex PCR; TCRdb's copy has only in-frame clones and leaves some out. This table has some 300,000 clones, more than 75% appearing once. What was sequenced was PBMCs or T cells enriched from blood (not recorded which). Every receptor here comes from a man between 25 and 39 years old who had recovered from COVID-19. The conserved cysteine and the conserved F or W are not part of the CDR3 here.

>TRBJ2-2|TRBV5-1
ASSSSSGTNTGELF
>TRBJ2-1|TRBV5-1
ASSLGSSYNEQF
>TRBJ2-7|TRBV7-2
ASSLQDYSYEQY
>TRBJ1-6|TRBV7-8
ASQTGVAFNSPLH
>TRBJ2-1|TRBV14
ASSRTGEVRNEQF
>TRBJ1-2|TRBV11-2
ASSPGQGDYGYT
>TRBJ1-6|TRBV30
AWSEWTGHSPLH
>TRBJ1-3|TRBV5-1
ASRGQGATGNTIY
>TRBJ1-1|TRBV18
ASSPRGMNTEAF
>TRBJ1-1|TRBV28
ASSLPSVEAKRTYQNTEAF
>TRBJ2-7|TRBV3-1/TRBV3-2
ASSQVAGSSYEQY
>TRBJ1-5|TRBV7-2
ASSLQGTVNQPQH
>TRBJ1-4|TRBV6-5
ASKNDRVF
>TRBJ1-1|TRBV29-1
SVEVGRGTEAF
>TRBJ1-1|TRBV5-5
ASSSLKGSVGNTEAF
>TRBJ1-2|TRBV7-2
ASSLRGGGLSSGYT
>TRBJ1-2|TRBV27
ASRSINPTGTSRVNYGYT
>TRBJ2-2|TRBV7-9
ASSLDGRTGLGELF
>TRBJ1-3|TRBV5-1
ASSQGQAASGNTIY
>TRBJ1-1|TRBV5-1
ASSPWGQGAFDTEAF
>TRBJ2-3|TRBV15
ATSGGLSTDTQY
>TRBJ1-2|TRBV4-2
ASSQDLTGSGSGYGYT
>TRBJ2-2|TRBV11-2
ASSLGLAANTGELF
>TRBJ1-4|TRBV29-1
SVAMEGRTNEKLF
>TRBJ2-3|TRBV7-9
ASSFSAFGTDTQY
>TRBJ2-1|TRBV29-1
SVAGTSGGAPYNEQF
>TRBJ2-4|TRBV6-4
ASIQGNIQY
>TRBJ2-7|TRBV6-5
ASRQVRDEQY
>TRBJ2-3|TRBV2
ASIDFSSTDTQY
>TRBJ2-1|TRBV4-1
ASSQVLQRGVGEQF
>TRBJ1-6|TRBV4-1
ASSQGTGGGSPLH
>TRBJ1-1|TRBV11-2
ASNWAGNTEAF
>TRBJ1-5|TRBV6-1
ASSEGPGLINQPQH
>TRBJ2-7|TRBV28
ASSLAPTGTYEQY
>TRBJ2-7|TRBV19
ASKAGLADYYEQY
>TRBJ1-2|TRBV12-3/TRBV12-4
ASSFQGDYGYT
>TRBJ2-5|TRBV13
ASSLAGGETQY
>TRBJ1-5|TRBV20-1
SASLTGQPQH
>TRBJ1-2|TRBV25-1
ASSAQGKSDYGYT
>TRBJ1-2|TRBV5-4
ASSLGRAGGYT
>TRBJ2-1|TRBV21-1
ASSKINTDFEGGIYNEQF
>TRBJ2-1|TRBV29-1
SDAGTSGQNEQF
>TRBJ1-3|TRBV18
ASSGTASGNTIY
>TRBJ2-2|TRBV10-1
ASSEGLAVLTGELF
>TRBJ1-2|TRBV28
ATQTDRGYGYT